The 26 T cell receptor beta chains in this list originate from one sample, sequenced in a study of lymphopenia after photon versus proton radiotherapy. Generated by immunoSEQ multiplex PCR, the TCRdb table keeps only in-frame clones and is missing some. This sample has about 18,000 clones, with roughly 84% found just once. The sample here was peripheral blood, taken from a patient treated with proton-based radiotherapy. The origin of the receptors is a man between 65 and 85 years old with pancreatic cancer.

The chain couples TRBV6-6 to TRBJ2-5; 8 bases are shared with TRBD1. The J call may be incorrect, as the DNA end agrees better with TRBJ2-7. Germline V gene data show CDR1 as MNHNY and CDR2 as SVGAGI (reference sequence). CDR3 length: 15 amino acids. CDR3 residues: CASSYLDRGLGEQYF. The CDR3 DNA is TGTGCCAGCAGTTACCTCGACAGGGGACTGGGCGAGCAGTACTTC.

The chain uses TRBV6-6 and TRBJ2-1; D perhaps matches TRBD1 (6 bases). The CDR3 runs to 14 residues. The germline gives CDR1 MNHNY, CDR2 SVGAGI (reference sequence). V lost 2 bases and J 8 bases, leaving 13 bases between the germline ends. Written as DNA, the CDR3 is TGTGCCAGCAGTTACAGTCGGCAGGGGTATGAGCAGTTCTTC. It encodes CASSYSRQGYEQFF.

A few counts support this clone. This chain joins TRBV5-4 and TRBJ1-2; TRBD1 is a possible D gene (6 bases). Germline V CDR1 and CDR2: SGHNT, YYREEE (reference sequence). V dropped 3 bases and J dropped 7 bases, with 10 bases sitting between them. There are 12 residues in the CDR3. For the CDR3, the DNA is TGTGCCAGCAGCTGGCAGGGGTCTGGCTACACCTTC. Protein product: CASSWQGSGYTF.

The chain uses TRBV19 and TRBJ2-3, with TRBD2 matching 8 bases. V gave up 1 base and J gave up 1 base; unmatched junction bases: 4. The CDR3 covers 16 residues. Per the germline V gene, CDR1 is LNHDA and CDR2 is SQIVND (reference sequence). The CDR3 DNA follows: TGTGCCAGTAGTATAGGAGGAGCGGGAGGCACAGATACGCAGTATTTT. Amino acid sequence: CASSIGGAGGTDTQYF.

The chain has TRBV5-6 and TRBJ2-1, with 7 positions matching TRBD1. The CDR3 sequence is 14 residues long. The trim removed 4 bases at V and 4 bases at J, leaving 5 bases unmatched. Germline lookup yields CDR1 SGHDT and CDR2 YYEEEE. CDR3 coding DNA: TGTGCCAGCAGCCAGGGACAGCTATACAATGAGCAGTTCTTC. It codes for CASSQGQLYNEQFF. Full variable domain (outside the CDR3, taken from reference TRBV5-6 and TRBJ2-1): DAGVTQSPTHLIKTRGQQVTLRCSPKSGHDTVSWYQQALGQGPQFIFQYYEEEERQRGNFPDRFSGHQFPNYSSELNVNALLLGDSALYLCASSQGQLYNEQFFGPGTRLTVL.

This clone was detected only once. This sequence joins TRBV6-1 and TRBJ2-7, with D perhaps TRBD1 (6 bases). Germline values: CDR1 MNHNS, CDR2 SASEGT. V was trimmed by 4 bases and J by 1 base, leaving 14 bases between them. This CDR3 region has 15 residues. This CDR3 reads CASSGPGTRSYEQYF. The CDR3, as DNA: TGTGCCAGCAGTGGACCCGGGACAAGATCCTACGAGCAGTACTTC.

This chain joins TRBV5-1 and TRBJ2-7; no firm D call. The V gene lost 4 bases and the J gene lost 0 bases, with 5 bases spanning the gap. CDR1 is SGHRS and CDR2 is YFSETQ in the germline V gene. CDR3 length: 12 residues. The CDR3 DNA follows: TGCGCCAGCAGCCAAAGCTCCTACGAGCAGTACTTC. Protein: CASSQSSYEQYF.

The V gene is TRBV19, the J gene TRBJ2-5; 9 bases match TRBD1. The CDR3 is 15 residues long. The V gene end was trimmed by 5 bases and the J gene end by 12 bases; junction bases not matched to a gene: 16. From germline, CDR1 is LNHDA and CDR2 SQIVND (reference sequence). This CDR3 reads CASSPTGTGGLGKYF. For the CDR3, the DNA is TGTGCCAGTAGTCCGACCGGAACAGGGGGCTTAGGGAAGTACTTC.

This rearrangement joins TRBV30 to TRBJ2-1; weak D call: TRBD2 (6 bases). V gave up 4 bases and J gave up 9 bases, with 10 bases separating them. CDR3 size: 11 residues. Germline-derived CDR1 and CDR2 are GTSNPN and SVGIG (reference sequence). CDR3 in amino acids: CAWKGEVEQFF. The CDR3 bases are TGTGCCTGGAAAGGGGAGGTTGAGCAGTTCTTC.

J is TRBJ1-6 and V is TRBV11-2, with TRBD1 identical over 7 bases. The V segment lost 5 bases and the J segment 2 bases; nucleotides outside the gene matches: 6. The CDR3 runs to 16 residues. The germline CDR1 and CDR2 sequences are SGHAT and FQNNGV. The CDR3 protein is CASSRDRVPYNSPLHF. The CDR3 bases are TGTGCCAGCAGCCGAGACAGGGTCCCCTATAATTCACCCCTCCACTTT. Together with reference TRBV11-2 and TRBJ1-6, the CDR3 gives the full variable domain: EAGVAQSPRYKIIEKRQSVAFWCNPISGHATLYWYQQILGQGPKLLIQFQNNGVVDDSQLPKDRFSAERLKGVDSTLKIQPAKLEDSAVYLCASSRDRVPYNSPLHFGNGTRLTVT.

The chain joins TRBV19 to TRBJ1-2, with 10 bases matching TRBD1. The ends lost 7 bases at V and 2 bases at J; junction bases unmatched: 1. The V gene's germline CDR1 is LNHDA and CDR2 SQIVND (reference sequence). There are 13 residues in the CDR3. CDR3 protein: CASTGQGNYGYTF. CDR3 DNA: TGTGCCAGTACGGGACAGGGGAACTATGGCTACACCTTC.

DNA of the CDR3: TGTGCCTGGCTTGACAGGGGGGTATCTAACTATGGCTACACCTTC. This codes for CAWLDRGVSNYGYTF. J is TRBJ1-2 and V is TRBV30; TRBD1 agrees at 9 bases. The CDR3 runs 15 residues. Germline-derived CDR1 and CDR2 are GTSNPN and SVGIG (reference sequence). After removal of 5 bases from V and 0 bases from J, the junction contained 7 bases not matched to a gene.

The chain employs TRBV11-3 and TRBJ2-1, with D possibly TRBD2 on 6 matching bases. The CDR3 totals 14 residues. V gave up 8 bases and J gave up 5 bases, with 16 bases separating them. Germline CDR1 SGHNT, CDR2 YENEEA. CDR3 region: CASHTSGRNNEQFF. The CDR3 DNA follows: TGTGCCAGCCATACGAGCGGGCGTAACAATGAGCAGTTCTTC.

V and J are TRBV6-1 and TRBJ2-5, with unresolved D. The V gene lost 6 bases and the J gene lost 9 bases, with 17 bases spanning the gap. The V gene's germline CDR1 is MNHNS and CDR2 SASEGT. The CDR3 is 13 amino acids. The DNA of the CDR3 is TGTGCCAGCAGGGGCCGGAGAGGCGCGTCCCAGTACTTC. Translation: CASRGRRGASQYF.

The chain employs TRBV4-1 and TRBJ2-3; TRBD2 matches at 8 bases. The CDR3 length is 18 residues. The trim removed 0 bases at V and 2 bases at J, leaving 10 bases unmatched. Germline V gene data show CDR1 as MGHRA and CDR2 as YSYEKL. The CDR3 here is CASSQDRSSGVNTDTQYF. The CDR3 bases are TGCGCCAGCAGCCAAGATAGAAGTAGCGGGGTAAACACAGATACGCAGTATTTT.

This clone has a single count. The rearrangement joins TRBV29-1 to TRBJ2-6; D is ambiguous. Germline V lookup: CDR1 SQVTM, CDR2 ANQGSEA. The CDR3 covers 16 residues. V dropped 6 bases and J dropped 0 bases, with 15 bases sitting between them. The CDR3 DNA reads as TGCAGCGTAGCCTCGGACGTAAACTCTGGGGCCAACGTCCTGACTTTC. Translating it yields CSVASDVNSGANVLTF.

The chain has TRBV30 and TRBJ1-2; weak D call: TRBD1 (5 bases). The CDR3 spans 14 residues. V was cut by 2 bases and J by 4 bases, with 14 bases left in between. CDR1 GTSNPN and CDR2 SVGIG come from the germline V gene (reference sequence). The CDR3 sequence is CAWSPSRRGYGYTF. For the CDR3, the DNA is TGTGCCTGGAGTCCCTCTCGGAGGGGCTATGGCTACACCTTC.

The chain is built from TRBV28 and TRBJ2-5, with TRBD1 matching 7 bases. The germline V gene encodes CDR1 MDHEN and CDR2 SYDVKM. Germline trimming cut 5 bases from V and 4 bases from J; bases unmatched to any gene: 7. The CDR3 extends over 14 amino acids. CDR3 residues: CASSTRQGSETQYF. In nucleotides, the CDR3 is TGTGCCAGCAGTACCCGACAGGGATCAGAGACCCAGTACTTC.

CDR3 in amino acids: CASSLNRDEQYF. The CDR3 DNA reads as TGTGCCAGCAGCTTAAACCGGGACGAGCAGTACTTC. The V call is TRBV7-3, the J call TRBJ2-7; no firm D call. Trimming cost V 1 base and J 5 bases, with 6 bases left between them. From germline, CDR1 is SGHTA and CDR2 FQGTGA. The CDR3 totals 12 residues. Full variable domain (rest looked up from reference TRBV7-3 and TRBJ2-7): GAGVSQTPSNKVTEKGKYVELRCDPISGHTALYWYRQSLGQGPEFLIYFQGTGAADDSGLPNDRFFAVRPEGSVSTLKIQRTERGDSAVYLCASSLNRDEQYFGPGTRLTVT.

The V and J genes are TRBV5-1 and TRBJ1-2; TRBD1 might be the D (5 bases). V lost 4 bases and J 2 bases, leaving 12 bases between the germline ends. Germline V lookup: CDR1 SGHRS, CDR2 YFSETQ. The CDR3 is 14 amino acids. DNA for the CDR3: TGCGCCAGCAGCCTCAGGGAGGCCAACTATGGCTACACCTTC. This gives the protein CASSLREANYGYTF. Full variable domain (outside the CDR3, taken from reference TRBV5-1 and TRBJ1-2): KAGVTQTPRYLIKTRGQQVTLSCSPISGHRSVSWYQQTPGQGLQFLFEYFSETQRNKGNFPGRFSGRQFSNSRSEMNVSTLELGDSALYLCASSLREANYGYTFGSGTRLTVV.

This clone was seen just once. The V call is TRBV10-3, the J call TRBJ2-3; 8 bases map to TRBD1. The CDR3 loop spans 14 amino acids. The V gene's germline CDR1 is ENHRY and CDR2 SYGVKD. Trimming cost V 6 bases and J 5 bases; bases outside gene matches: 7. CDR3 coding DNA: TGTGCCATCAGGGGGCAGGGGGCAGGAGATACGCAGTATTTT. This sequence encodes CAIRGQGAGDTQYF.

The V call is TRBV18, the J call TRBJ1-3, with TRBD1 matching over 7 bases. Trimming removed 3 bases from V and 7 bases from J; junction bases left unmatched: 6. The CDR3 runs to 14 residues. Germline CDR1 reads KGHSH; CDR2 reads LQKENI. The CDR3 loop is CASSPGQERNTIYF. The CDR3 nucleotides read TGTGCCAGCTCACCTGGACAGGAGCGGAACACCATATATTTT.

A note on this clone: Other DNA variants within this sample encode the same CDR3. This chain connects TRBV19 to TRBJ2-7, with 7 bases lining up with TRBD1. V lost 6 bases, J lost 3 bases, and 5 bases stayed unmatched. The CDR3 runs to 13 residues. Germline CDR1 and CDR2: LNHDA and SQIVND (reference sequence). The CDR3 here is CASSLDRNYEQYF. The CDR3 DNA reads TGTGCCAGTAGCCTGGACAGGAACTACGAGCAGTACTTC.

This clone has just a few counts. This chain uses TRBV11-2 with TRBJ1-1; D is unclear. V lost 4 bases and J lost 1, with 16 bases in between. Germline V CDR1 and CDR2: SGHAT, FQNNGV. The length of the CDR3 is 16 residues. DNA for the CDR3: TGTGCCAGCAGCTCGTTGCGCCAGGTCAAGAACACTGAAGCTTTCTTT. Amino acid sequence: CASSSLRQVKNTEAFF.

The gene calls are TRBV10-3 and TRBJ1-1; D remains unclear. This CDR3 is 12 amino acids long. The V gene's germline CDR1 is ENHRY and CDR2 SYGVKD. Trimming removed 4 bases at V and 6 bases at J, with 9 bases between. The CDR3 spells CAISGGLPEAFF. The CDR3, as DNA: TGTGCCATCAGTGGGGGTCTCCCTGAAGCTTTCTTT.

The J gene is TRBJ1-1, the V gene TRBV2; D ambiguous. The CDR3 loop spans 12 amino acids. V was clipped by 7 bases and J by 6 bases, with 12 bases between them. Germline V CDR1 and CDR2: SNHLY, FYNNEI. CDR3 bases: TGTGCCAGCACTCAAGCGCGGGCTGAAGCTTTCTTT. Translated, it gives CASTQARAEAFF.